This TCR beta chain is drawn from a study of OX40 agonist ivuxolimab in advanced cancers. The study's findings and limits: Partly responding patients at 0.1-3.0 mg/kg showed some of the smallest clonal expansion. CD8+ T cells showed, on average, more clonal expansion than CD4+ cells. Antigen specificity remained undetermined for the expanded peripheral T cells.

Concerning this clone: Its target is not known.

The timepoints at which blood was sampled were baseline, cycle 4 day 1, and cycle 7 day 1. Germline assignment: CDR1 SGHAT and CDR2 FQNNGV. With 3 bases clipped from V and 2 bases from J, the junction kept 12 bases outside the gene matches. The CDR3 extends over 17 amino acids. The repertoire was sequenced with immunoSEQ multiplex PCR; TCRdb's copy has only in-frame clones and lacks some. The sample yields around 72,000 clones, 80% to 90% seen once. Source: CD4+ or CD8+ T cells sorted from blood, taken in a trial of the OX40 agonist ivuxolimab. This sequence joins TRBV11-2 and TRBJ2-7; 8 bases align to TRBD2. This clonotype was obtained from an adult with an advanced solid tumor such as melanoma, head and neck, liver or kidney cancer. This CDR3 is CASSFHSTLADPYEQYF. In DNA, the CDR3 is TGTGCCAGCAGCTTCCATTCGACACTAGCGGACCCCTACGAGCAGTACTTC.